Below are 2 T cell receptor beta chains sequenced from a single sample in a study of T-cell reconstitution after alpha-beta-depleted transplantation in children. Antigen specificity for these receptors is unknown. During its preparation, the TCRbeta library received unique molecular identifiers. TCRdb redid the calling of the PCR reads with MiXCR, one entry per CDR3 protein. The data contain 250,000 to 300,000 distinct CDR3 sequences, over 7.5% of them singletons. Findings of the study overall: At the one-year point after transplant, T-cell counts and TCRbeta diversity were found to come mostly from T cells that had been newly produced.

Material: peripheral blood, obtained 360 days after TCRalphabeta/CD19-depleted stem cell transplant. These TCRs come from a female patient between 2 and 15 years old who had a stem cell transplant for Fanconi anemia, so the T cells may come from the graft donor.

This rearrangement joins TRBV7-2 to TRBJ1-5; the D gene is possibly TRBD1 (5 bases). Germline CDR1 SGHTA, CDR2 FQGNSA. The germline V and J ends were trimmed by 1 base and 4 bases, with 11 bases remaining between them. The CDR3 extends over 15 amino acids. CDR3 in DNA: TGTGCCAGCAGCTTAGTTCGGCGGGGGAATCAGCCCCAGCATTTT. This translates into CASSLVRRGNQPQHF.

This clonotype showed up many times. The chain has TRBV6-2 or TRBV6-3 and TRBJ2-5, with a possible D match to TRBD2 (6 bases). The CDR3 runs to 13 residues. V gave up 4 bases and J gave up 7 bases, with 13 bases separating them. Germline loops: CDR1 MNHEY, CDR2 SVGEGT. In DNA form, the CDR3 reads TGTGCCAGCAGTTGGACTAACCTCGCGACCCAGTACTTC. Its protein product is CASSWTNLATQYF.